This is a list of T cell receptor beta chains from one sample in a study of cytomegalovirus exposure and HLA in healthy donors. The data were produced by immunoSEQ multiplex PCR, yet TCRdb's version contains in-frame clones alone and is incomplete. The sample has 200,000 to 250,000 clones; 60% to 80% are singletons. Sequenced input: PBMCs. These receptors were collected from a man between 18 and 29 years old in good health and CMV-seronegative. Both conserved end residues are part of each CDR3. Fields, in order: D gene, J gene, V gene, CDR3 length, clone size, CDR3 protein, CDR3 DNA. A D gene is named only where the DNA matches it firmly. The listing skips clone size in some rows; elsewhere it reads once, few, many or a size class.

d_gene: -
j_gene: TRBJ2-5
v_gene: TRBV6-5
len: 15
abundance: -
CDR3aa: CASSTRDTRGETQYF
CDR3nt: TGTGCCAGCAGTACCAGGGACACCCGCGGAGAGACCCAGTACTTC

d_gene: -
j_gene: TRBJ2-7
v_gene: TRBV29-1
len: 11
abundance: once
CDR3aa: CSYTDSYEQYF
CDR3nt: TGCAGCTATACAGATTCCTACGAGCAGTACTTC

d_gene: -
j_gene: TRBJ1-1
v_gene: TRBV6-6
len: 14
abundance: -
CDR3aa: CASSYSTASTEAFF
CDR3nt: TGTGCCAGCAGTTACTCGACAGCGAGCACTGAAGCTTTCTTT

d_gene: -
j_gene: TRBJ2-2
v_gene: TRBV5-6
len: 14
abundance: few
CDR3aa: CASSSPWRTGELFF
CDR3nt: TGTGCCAGCAGCTCCCCTTGGAGAACCGGGGAGCTGTTTTTT

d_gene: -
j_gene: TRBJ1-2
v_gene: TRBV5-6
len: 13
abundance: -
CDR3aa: CASTFRPLYGYTF
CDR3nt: TGTGCCAGCACCTTCAGGCCCCTCTATGGCTACACCTTC

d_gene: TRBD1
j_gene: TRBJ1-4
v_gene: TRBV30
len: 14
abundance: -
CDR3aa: CAWSSGTDVEKLFF
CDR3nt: TGTGCCTGGAGTTCCGGGACAGATGTTGAAAAACTGTTTTTT

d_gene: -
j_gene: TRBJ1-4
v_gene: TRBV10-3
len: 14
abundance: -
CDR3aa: CAIRRTGEDEKLFF
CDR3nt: TGTGCCATCAGAAGGACGGGGGAAGATGAAAAACTGTTTTTT

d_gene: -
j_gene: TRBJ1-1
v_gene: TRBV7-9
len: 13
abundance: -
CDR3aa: CSSSSSVNTEAFF
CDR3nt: TGTTCCAGCAGCTCTTCAGTAAACACTGAAGCTTTCTTT

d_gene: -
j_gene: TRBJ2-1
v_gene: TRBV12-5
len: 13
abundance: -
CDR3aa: CASRRGAYNEQFF
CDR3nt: TGTGCTAGTAGAAGGGGCGCCTACAATGAGCAGTTCTTC

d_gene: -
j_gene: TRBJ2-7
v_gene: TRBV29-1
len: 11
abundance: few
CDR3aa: CSVGTTYEQYF
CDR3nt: TGCAGCGTCGGGACAACCTACGAGCAGTACTTC

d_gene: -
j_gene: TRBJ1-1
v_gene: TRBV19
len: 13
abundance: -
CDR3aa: CASSMQGLDEAFF
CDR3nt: TGTGCCAGTAGTATGCAGGGGCTGGACGAAGCTTTCTTT